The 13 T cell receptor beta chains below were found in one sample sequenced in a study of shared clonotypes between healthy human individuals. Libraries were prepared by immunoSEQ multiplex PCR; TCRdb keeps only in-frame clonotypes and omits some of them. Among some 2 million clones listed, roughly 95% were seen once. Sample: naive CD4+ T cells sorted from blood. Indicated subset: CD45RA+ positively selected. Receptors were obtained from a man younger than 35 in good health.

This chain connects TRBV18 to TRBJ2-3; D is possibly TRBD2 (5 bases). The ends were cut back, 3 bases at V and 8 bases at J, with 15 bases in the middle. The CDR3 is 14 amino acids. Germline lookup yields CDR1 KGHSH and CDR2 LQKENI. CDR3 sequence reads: CASSPSDTGSTQYF. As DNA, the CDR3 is TGTGCCAGCTCACCCTCCGACACGGGGAGTACGCAGTATTTT.

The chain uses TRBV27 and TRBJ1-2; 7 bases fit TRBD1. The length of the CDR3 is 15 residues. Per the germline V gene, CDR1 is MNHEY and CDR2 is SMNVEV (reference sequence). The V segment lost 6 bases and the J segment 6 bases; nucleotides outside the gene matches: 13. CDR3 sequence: CASRFLVDRADGYTF. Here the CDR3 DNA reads TGTGCCAGCAGATTCCTGGTAGACAGGGCGGATGGCTACACCTTC.

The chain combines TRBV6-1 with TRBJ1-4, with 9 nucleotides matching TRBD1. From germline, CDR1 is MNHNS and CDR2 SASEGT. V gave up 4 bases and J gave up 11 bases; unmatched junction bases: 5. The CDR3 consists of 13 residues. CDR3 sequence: CASSGLTGGKLFF. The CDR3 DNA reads TGTGCCAGCAGTGGACTGACAGGGGGGAAACTGTTTTTT.

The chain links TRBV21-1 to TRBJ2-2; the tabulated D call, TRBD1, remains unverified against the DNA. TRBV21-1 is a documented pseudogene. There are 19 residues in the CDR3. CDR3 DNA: TGTGCCAGCAGCAAAAATAAGGGACCCGACAGGTGGGGGACCGGGGAGCTGTTTTTT. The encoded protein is CASSKNKGPDRWGTGELFF.

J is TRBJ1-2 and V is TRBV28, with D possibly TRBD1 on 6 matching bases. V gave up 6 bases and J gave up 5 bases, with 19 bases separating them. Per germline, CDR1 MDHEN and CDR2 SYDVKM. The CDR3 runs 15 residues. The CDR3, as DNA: TGTGCCAGCAGGCTCTCACCGGGACACCCATATGGCTACACCTTC. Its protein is CASRLSPGHPYGYTF.

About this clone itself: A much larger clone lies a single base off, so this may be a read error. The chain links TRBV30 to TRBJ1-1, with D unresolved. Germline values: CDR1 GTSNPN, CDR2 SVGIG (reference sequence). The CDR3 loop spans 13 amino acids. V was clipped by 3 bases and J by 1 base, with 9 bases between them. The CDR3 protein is CAWRAQENTEAFF. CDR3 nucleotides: TGTGCCTGGAGGGCCCAGGAGAACACTGAAGCTTTCTTT.

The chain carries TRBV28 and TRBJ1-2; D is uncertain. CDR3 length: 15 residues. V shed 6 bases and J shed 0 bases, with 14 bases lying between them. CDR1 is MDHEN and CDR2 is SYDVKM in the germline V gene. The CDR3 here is CASSQIPLSNYGYTF. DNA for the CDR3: TGTGCCAGCAGCCAAATCCCACTTTCTAACTATGGCTACACCTTC.

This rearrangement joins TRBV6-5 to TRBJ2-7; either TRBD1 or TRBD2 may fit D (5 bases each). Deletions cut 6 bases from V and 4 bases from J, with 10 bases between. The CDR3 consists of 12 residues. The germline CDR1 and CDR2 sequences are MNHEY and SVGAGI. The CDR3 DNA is TGTGCCAGCAGGGGGGTAACGTACGAGCAGTACTTC. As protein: CASRGVTYEQYF.

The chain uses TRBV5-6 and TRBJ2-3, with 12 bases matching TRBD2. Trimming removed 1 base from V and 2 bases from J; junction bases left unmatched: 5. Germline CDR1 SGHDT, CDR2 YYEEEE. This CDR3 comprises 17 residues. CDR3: CASSLQTSGRPTDTQYF. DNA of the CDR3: TGTGCCAGCAGCTTGCAAACTAGCGGGAGGCCCACAGATACGCAGTATTTT.

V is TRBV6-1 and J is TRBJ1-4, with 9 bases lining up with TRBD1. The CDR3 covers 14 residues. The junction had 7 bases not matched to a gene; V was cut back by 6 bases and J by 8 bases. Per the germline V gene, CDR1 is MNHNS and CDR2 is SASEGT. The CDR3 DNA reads TGTGCCAGCAGCGTTGACAGGGGGAAGGAAAAACTGTTTTTT. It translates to CASSVDRGKEKLFF.

CDR3 bases: TGTGCCAGCAGTCCCATAGCGGGAGGGATAACAGATACGCAGTATTTT. The encoded protein is CASSPIAGGITDTQYF. The gene calls are TRBV27 and TRBJ2-3; TRBD2 agrees at 11 bases. This CDR3 is 16 amino acids long. The junction had 7 bases not matched to a gene; V was cut back by 5 bases and J by 3 bases. Germline V gives CDR1 MNHEY, CDR2 SMNVEV (reference sequence).

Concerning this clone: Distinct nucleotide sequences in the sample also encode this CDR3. The CDR3 sequence: CASSASGSYNEQFF. The CDR3, as DNA: TGCGCCAGCAGTGCTAGCGGGAGCTACAATGAGCAGTTCTTC. The gene calls are TRBV5-1 and TRBJ2-1, with TRBD2 matching over 10 bases. Germline CDR1 is SGHRS and CDR2 is YFSETQ. The CDR3 has 14 amino acids. The V gene end was trimmed by 5 bases and the J gene end by 3 bases; junction bases not matched to a gene: 2.

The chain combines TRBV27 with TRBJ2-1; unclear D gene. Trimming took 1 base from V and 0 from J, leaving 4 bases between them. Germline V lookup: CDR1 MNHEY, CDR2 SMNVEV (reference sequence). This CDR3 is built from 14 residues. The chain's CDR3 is CASSLYSSYNEQFF. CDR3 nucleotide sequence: TGTGCCAGCAGTTTATACAGCTCCTACAATGAGCAGTTCTTC.